These 23 T cell receptor beta chains were sequenced from one sample in a study of spatial heterogeneity in lung cancer. TCRdb reanalysed the 5' RACE reads using MiXCR and keeps one entry per CDR3 protein. This repertoire shows around 45,000 distinct CDR3 sequences, 12% found once; its top ten account for roughly 40%. The time point was: sample taken at primary tumor resection. The sequenced material consisted of unsorted whole RNA from tumor, nontumor lung or frozen PBMC. The sequencing here drew on PBMCs, taken at surgery. The receptors were gathered from a female donor with early-stage non-small cell lung cancer.

The chain carries TRBV2 and TRBJ1-1; D possibly corresponds to TRBD1 (5 bases). Germline CDR1 reads SNHLY; CDR2 reads FYNNEI. Trimming cost V 3 bases and J 0 bases, with 8 bases left between them. The CDR3 is 14 amino acids. The chain's CDR3 is CASSDFRVNTEAFF. The CDR3 DNA reads TGTGCCAGCAGTGATTTCAGGGTGAACACTGAAGCTTTCTTT.

This clonotype was seen a few times. This chain uses TRBV7-8 with TRBJ1-2; D call uncertain. CDR3 size: 15 residues. The ends were cut back, 5 bases at V and 4 bases at J, with 17 bases in the middle. The V gene's germline CDR1 is SGHVS and CDR2 FQNEAQ. This chain's CDR3 is CASSAGLDRAYGYTF. Here the CDR3 DNA reads TGTGCCAGCAGCGCAGGCTTGGACCGGGCCTATGGCTACACCTTC.

The CDR3 bases are TGTGCCAGCAGCTACCAGGGGACCGCCGTGGAGACCCAGTACTTC. It codes for CASSYQGTAVETQYF. The rearrangement joins TRBV12-3 or TRBV12-4 to TRBJ2-5; perhaps TRBD1 as D (6 bases). This CDR3 is 15 amino acids long. Trimming left V 6 bases short and J 5 bases short, with 19 bases between.

This clonotype was detected many times. The rearrangement joins TRBV29-1 to TRBJ2-5, with 7 bases matching TRBD2. The junction had 10 bases not matched to a gene; V was cut back by 2 bases and J by 10 bases. Germline lookup yields CDR1 SQVTM and CDR2 ANQGSEA. The CDR3 has 13 residues. The CDR3, as DNA: TGCAGCGTTGAAAAGTCTCGCCGGGGGGACCAGTACTTC. This codes for CSVEKSRRGDQYF.

This clonotype has more than one count but fewer than ten. V gene TRBV18 combines with J gene TRBJ1-5; D is unresolved. Germline CDR1 and CDR2: KGHSH and LQKENI. V shed 3 bases and J shed 3 bases, with 21 bases lying between them. The CDR3 contains 18 residues. The CDR3 DNA is TGTGCCAGCTCACCTTCCTTGGCACAAAATTGGGACAATCAGCCCCAGCATTTT. This encodes CASSPSLAQNWDNQPQHF. The full variable domain, rest sourced from reference TRBV18 and TRBJ1-5, is NAGVMQNPRHLVRRRGQEARLRCSPMKGHSHVYWYRQLPEEGLKFMVYLQKENIIDESGMPKERFSAEFPKEGPSILRIQQVVRGDSAAYFCASSPSLAQNWDNQPQHFGDGTRLSIL.

This clonotype was found many times. V is TRBV7-9 and J is TRBJ1-1; 8 bases line up with TRBD1. The V gene's germline CDR1 is SEHNR and CDR2 FQNEAQ (reference sequence). V was pared by 2 bases and J by 8 bases, with 10 bases of the junction left unmatched. CDR3 size: 15 residues. DNA of the CDR3: TGTGCCAGCAGCTTATCGACAGGGGCAAGGTGGGAAGCTTTCTTT. Its protein product is CASSLSTGARWEAFF. Variable domain in full (rest from reference TRBV7-9 and TRBJ1-1): DTGVSQNPRHKITKRGQNVTFRCDPISEHNRLYWYRQTLGQGPEFLTYFQNEAQLEKSRLLSDRFSAERPKGSFSTLEIQRTEQGDSAMYLCASSLSTGARWEAFFGQGTRLTVV.

This chain joins TRBV5-1 and TRBJ1-1; perhaps TRBD1 as D (5 bases). This CDR3 spans 14 amino acids. Trimming removed 1 base at V and 4 bases at J, with 11 bases between. Germline assignment: CDR1 SGHRS and CDR2 YFSETQ. CDR3 nucleotide sequence: TGCGCCAGCAGCTTGATTTCCGGGGGCACTGAAGCTTTCTTT. Translated: CASSLISGGTEAFF.

This clonotype appeared a few times. V and J are TRBV4-2 and TRBJ2-7, with 12 bases lining up with TRBD2. The CDR3 sequence is 16 residues long. The germline gives CDR1 LGHNA, CDR2 YNFKEQ. The junction had 2 bases not matched to a gene; V was cut back by 0 bases and J by 2 bases. The CDR3 protein is CASSQDASGGAYEQYF. The CDR3 bases are TGTGCCAGCAGCCAAGATGCTAGCGGGGGGGCCTACGAGCAGTACTTC.

The sample holds a few counts of this clonotype. V usage is TRBV9 and J usage is TRBJ2-3, with unresolved D. Trimming left V 1 base short and J 4 bases short, with 7 bases between. CDR3 size: 13 residues. Germline V CDR1 and CDR2: SGDLS, YYNGEE. The CDR3 spells CASSVRVADTQYF. CDR3 DNA: TGTGCCAGCAGCGTAAGGGTGGCAGATACGCAGTATTTT.

This sequence joins TRBV19 and TRBJ1-5; D is uncertain. Trimming shortened V by 11 bases and J by 4 bases, and 6 bases separated the two germline ends. Germline loops: CDR1 LNHDA, CDR2 SQIVND (reference sequence). The CDR3 has 10 residues. This CDR3 reads CAGMNQPQHF. The CDR3 DNA is TGTGCCGGGATGAATCAGCCCCAGCATTTT.

This clonotype was seen ten or more times. The V and J genes are TRBV7-7 and TRBJ2-1, with 11 bases lining up with TRBD2. CDR1 SSHAT and CDR2 FNYEAQ come from the germline V gene (reference sequence). V lost 5 bases to trimming and J lost 4 bases; unmatched junction nucleotides: 4. The CDR3 covers 15 residues. The CDR3 loop reads CASSPGTSGYNEQFF. The CDR3 region has the DNA TGTGCCAGCAGCCCCGGGACTAGCGGATACAATGAGCAGTTCTTC. Full variable domain (rest looked up from reference TRBV7-7 and TRBJ2-1): GAGVSQSPRYKVTKRGQDVTLRCDPISSHATLYWYQQALGQGPEFLTYFNYEAQPDKSGLPSDRFSAERPEGSISTLTIQRTEQRDSAMYRCASSPGTSGYNEQFFGPGTRLTVL.

This clonotype was observed a few times. The J gene is TRBJ1-6, the V gene TRBV5-1; D might be TRBD1 (6 bases). The V and J ends lost 0 bases and 7 bases respectively, with 8 bases between them. This CDR3 has 14 residues. Germline lookup yields CDR1 SGHRS and CDR2 YFSETQ. The CDR3 DNA reads TGCGCCAGCAGCTTGGCGGGGGCGAATTCACCCCTCCACTTT. Translation gives CASSLAGANSPLHF. Based on the CDR3 plus reference TRBV5-1 and TRBJ1-6, the full variable domain is KAGVTQTPRYLIKTRGQQVTLSCSPISGHRSVSWYQQTPGQGLQFLFEYFSETQRNKGNFPGRFSGRQFSNSRSEMNVSTLELGDSALYLCASSLAGANSPLHFGNGTRLTVT.

This clonotype showed up many times. The V and J genes are TRBV2 and TRBJ2-1, with 9 bases that match TRBD2. Trimming at V came to 3 bases and at J to 3 bases, leaving 6 bases not matched to a gene. Germline V lookup: CDR1 SNHLY, CDR2 FYNNEI. This CDR3 has 16 residues. The CDR3 reads CASSDFPSGDYNEQFF. CDR3 sequence (DNA): TGTGCCAGCAGTGATTTCCCTAGCGGGGACTACAATGAGCAGTTCTTC. The full variable domain, completed using reference TRBV2 and TRBJ2-1, is EPEVTQTPSHQVTQMGQEVILRCVPISNHLYFYWYRQILGQKVEFLVSFYNNEISEKSEIFDDQFSVERPDGSNFTLKIRSTKLEDSAMYFCASSDFPSGDYNEQFFGPGTRLTVL.

The chain employs TRBV27 and TRBJ2-7; 8 bases align to TRBD1. CDR1 is MNHEY, CDR2 SMNVEV, per germline (reference sequence). CDR3 length: 15 amino acids. J was trimmed by 2 bases and V by 0 bases; bases with no gene match: 3. This CDR3 reads CASSLSGTGPYEQYF. CDR3 nucleotide sequence: TGTGCCAGCAGTTTATCTGGGACAGGCCCCTACGAGCAGTACTTC.

This clonotype was seen more than once but under ten times. The V call is TRBV28, the J call TRBJ1-4; no clear D gene. Germline V gives CDR1 MDHEN, CDR2 SYDVKM. CDR3 length equals 14 residues. V lost 3 bases, J lost 2 bases, and 7 bases lay in between. The CDR3 nucleotides read TGTGCCAGCAGTTTGGTAGGGACTAATGAAAAACTGTTTTTT. Translated: CASSLVGTNEKLFF.

In this sample, this clonotype turned up many times. The chain links TRBV20-1 to TRBJ2-2; D is perhaps TRBD2 (6 bases). Germline V gene lookup returns CDR1 DFQATT and CDR2 SNEGSKA (reference sequence). The V and J ends lost 1 base and 6 bases respectively, with 9 bases between them. The CDR3 has 13 amino acids. The DNA for the CDR3 is TGCAGTGCTAGAGTTGGGGGGTCCGGGGAGCTGTTTTTT. This gives the protein CSARVGGSGELFF.

This clonotype appeared a few times. CDR3: CASSSIRGDTGELFF. CDR3 DNA sequence: TGTGCCAGCAGCTCGATAAGAGGCGACACCGGGGAGCTGTTTTTT. The chain links TRBV7-2 to TRBJ2-2; no clear D. This CDR3 comprises 15 residues. Trimming left V 4 bases short and J 3 bases short, with 12 bases between. The V gene's germline CDR1 is SGHTA and CDR2 FQGNSA.

Note on this clonotype: Mismatch with germline at one junction end may stem from a read error. This chain links TRBV2 with TRBJ2-1, with D uncertain. This CDR3 has 14 amino acids. CDR1 and CDR2 (germline): SNHLY, FYNNEI. DNA for the CDR3: TGTGCCAGCAGTGAAGTGGGCTCCAACAATGAGCAGTTCTTC. Protein sequence: CASSEVGSNNEQFF.

Ten or more counts support this clonotype. CDR3 amino acids: CASSRKGTNEKLFF. CDR3 in DNA: TGTGCCAGCAGCCGCAAGGGGACTAATGAAAAACTGTTTTTT. The chain uses TRBV12-3 or TRBV12-4 and TRBJ1-4; D might be TRBD1 (5 bases). V lost 6 bases and J 2 bases, leaving 10 bases between the germline ends. CDR3 length: 14 residues.

In its sample, this clonotype was seen many times. The chain recombines TRBV7-2 with TRBJ2-3; 12 bases agree with TRBD1. V shed 5 bases and J 7 bases; nucleotides not matched to a gene: 13. Germline lookup yields CDR1 SGHTA and CDR2 FQGNSA. This CDR3 region has 17 residues. In DNA, the CDR3 is TGTGCCAGCAGCCAAAAGACCGGGACAGGGGGCGTGAATACGCAGTATTTT. This gives the protein CASSQKTGTGGVNTQYF.

This clonotype was counted ten times or more. The rearrangement uses TRBV7-9 and TRBJ1-4; 11 nucleotides align to TRBD1. Germline values: CDR1 SEHNR, CDR2 FQNEAQ (reference sequence). This CDR3 has 15 residues. V gave up 5 bases and J gave up 7 bases; unmatched junction bases: 6. In DNA form, the CDR3 reads TGTGCCAGCAGCCCGAGGACAGGGGGCCGTGAAAAACTGTTTTTT. Protein sequence: CASSPRTGGREKLFF.

This clonotype appeared a few times. V is TRBV5-6 and J is TRBJ2-7; 9 nucleotides match TRBD2. The CDR3 length is 15 residues. The ends lost 1 base at V and 5 bases at J; junction bases unmatched: 7. Germline V gives CDR1 SGHDT, CDR2 YYEEEE. CDR3 bases: TGTGCCAGCAGCTTGCGTGCGGGGGGGCGCCACGAGCAGTACTTC. It is translated as CASSLRAGGRHEQYF. The whole variable domain, remainder taken from reference TRBV5-6 and TRBJ2-7, is DAGVTQSPTHLIKTRGQQVTLRCSPKSGHDTVSWYQQALGQGPQFIFQYYEEEERQRGNFPDRFSGHQFPNYSSELNVNALLLGDSALYLCASSLRAGGRHEQYFGPGTRLTVT.

The sample holds a few counts of this clonotype. The chain recombines TRBV6-5 with TRBJ2-6; 7 nucleotides line up with TRBD1. V lost 0 bases, J lost 3 bases, and 5 bases stayed unmatched. The CDR3 runs to 17 residues. Germline V lookup: CDR1 MNHEY, CDR2 SVGAGI. The CDR3 sequence is CASSYSFTGVGANVLTF. For the CDR3, the DNA is TGTGCCAGCAGTTACTCCTTTACAGGGGTTGGGGCCAACGTCCTGACTTTC.